This TCR beta chain was sequenced during a study of T cell changes during pregnancy in multiple sclerosis. This clone was recorded only once. CDR1 SEHNR and CDR2 FQNEAQ come from the germline V gene (reference sequence). The length of the CDR3 is 13 residues. V gave up 5 bases and J gave up 4 bases; unmatched junction bases: 2. TCRdb keeps only in-frame clones here, not all; method: immunoSEQ multiplex PCR. Among about 60,000 clones listed, roughly 92% were seen once. This sequence was found in a female donor with multiple sclerosis, enrolled in a pregnancy study. V and J are TRBV7-9 and TRBJ2-5, with 9 bases matching TRBD1. The sequenced sample was peripheral blood, obtained in the first trimester of pregnancy. CDR3 DNA: TGTGCCAGCAGCCGGACAGGGGCAGAGACCCAGTACTTC. The encoded protein is CASSRTGAETQYF.